This TCR beta chain was sequenced for a study of cytomegalovirus exposure and HLA in healthy donors (dated by TCRdb to 2017 to 2019). Regarding the research as a whole: According to a later analysis, the 100 to 150 validation repertoires were produced on the same platform as the 666 repertoires of the first cohort. The study was designed to test whether signatures of past pathogen exposure could be identified by cataloging public T cell receptors. High-throughput TCR immunosequencing, statistical association of individual TCRs with disease status, and machine learning were combined to predict cytomegalovirus infection status. Along with the approximately 620-subject first cohort, a separate validation cohort of 120 different subjects was used.

Donors formed part of the validation cohort, which comprised 120 subjects and was distinct from the first cohort of several hundred subjects. Beyond this particular receptor, the publication reports: All 110 or so repertoires were used to score co-occurrence in the validation cohort in a later analysis, because that analysis had no HLA typing for the cohort. The classifier was reported to diagnose cytomegalovirus status with high specificity and sensitivity in both the original cohort and the validation cohort. The authors suggested that the approach could potentially be generalized to other disease states and immunological phenotypes. In the study, roughly 160 TCR beta chains were listed as associated with cytomegalovirus. Most TCR sequences were seen in very few donors, while some public TCRs were found in many individuals. Subsequent analysis determined that TCRs grouped into clusters in the first cohort also showed a tendency toward co-occurrence across the 130 or so validation repertoires, and 85% to 95% of cluster scores exceeded 0. In vitro tests confirmed that a few of the cytomegalovirus-associated TCR beta chains recognize cytomegalovirus antigens.

This clone has just one count. Its antigen is currently not known. Base-call qualities are not available, and no considerably larger clone is one nucleotide away. Via the germline V gene, CDR1 is SGDLS and CDR2 YYNGEE. The V end gives up 7 bases and the J end 3 bases, leaving 3 bases in the junction not matched to a gene. The CDR3, from cysteine to phenylalanine, totals 13 residues. The kept DNA is CDR3 alone, 39 bases in frame from the first base. Library preparation employed the immunoSEQ multiplex PCR assay. Per the source publication's procedure: A statistical classification framework was developed to diagnose cytomegalovirus status using the catalog of TCR beta chain sequences. TCRdb carries this immuneACCESS record with in-frame sequences only. Its versions omit some clonotypes, under half of them owing to an unresolved V gene in the studies checked, with the rest unexplained. V, J and clone size are taken as reported in that table, and D and trimming were inferred from the DNA itself. The sample data list about 98,000 clones, and 87% of these were observed just once. The biggest ten clones account for around 6.3% of the sample.

This TCR was sampled from a man aged 18 to 30 in good health and CMV-seropositive. The chain links TRBV9 with TRBJ2-2; 7 nucleotides in the junction match TRBD2. The sequenced material came from PBMCs. The sequenced DNA is TGTGCCAGCTCGCGGGAGTACACCGGGGAGCTGTTTTTT. Translated, this gives CASSREYTGELFF.